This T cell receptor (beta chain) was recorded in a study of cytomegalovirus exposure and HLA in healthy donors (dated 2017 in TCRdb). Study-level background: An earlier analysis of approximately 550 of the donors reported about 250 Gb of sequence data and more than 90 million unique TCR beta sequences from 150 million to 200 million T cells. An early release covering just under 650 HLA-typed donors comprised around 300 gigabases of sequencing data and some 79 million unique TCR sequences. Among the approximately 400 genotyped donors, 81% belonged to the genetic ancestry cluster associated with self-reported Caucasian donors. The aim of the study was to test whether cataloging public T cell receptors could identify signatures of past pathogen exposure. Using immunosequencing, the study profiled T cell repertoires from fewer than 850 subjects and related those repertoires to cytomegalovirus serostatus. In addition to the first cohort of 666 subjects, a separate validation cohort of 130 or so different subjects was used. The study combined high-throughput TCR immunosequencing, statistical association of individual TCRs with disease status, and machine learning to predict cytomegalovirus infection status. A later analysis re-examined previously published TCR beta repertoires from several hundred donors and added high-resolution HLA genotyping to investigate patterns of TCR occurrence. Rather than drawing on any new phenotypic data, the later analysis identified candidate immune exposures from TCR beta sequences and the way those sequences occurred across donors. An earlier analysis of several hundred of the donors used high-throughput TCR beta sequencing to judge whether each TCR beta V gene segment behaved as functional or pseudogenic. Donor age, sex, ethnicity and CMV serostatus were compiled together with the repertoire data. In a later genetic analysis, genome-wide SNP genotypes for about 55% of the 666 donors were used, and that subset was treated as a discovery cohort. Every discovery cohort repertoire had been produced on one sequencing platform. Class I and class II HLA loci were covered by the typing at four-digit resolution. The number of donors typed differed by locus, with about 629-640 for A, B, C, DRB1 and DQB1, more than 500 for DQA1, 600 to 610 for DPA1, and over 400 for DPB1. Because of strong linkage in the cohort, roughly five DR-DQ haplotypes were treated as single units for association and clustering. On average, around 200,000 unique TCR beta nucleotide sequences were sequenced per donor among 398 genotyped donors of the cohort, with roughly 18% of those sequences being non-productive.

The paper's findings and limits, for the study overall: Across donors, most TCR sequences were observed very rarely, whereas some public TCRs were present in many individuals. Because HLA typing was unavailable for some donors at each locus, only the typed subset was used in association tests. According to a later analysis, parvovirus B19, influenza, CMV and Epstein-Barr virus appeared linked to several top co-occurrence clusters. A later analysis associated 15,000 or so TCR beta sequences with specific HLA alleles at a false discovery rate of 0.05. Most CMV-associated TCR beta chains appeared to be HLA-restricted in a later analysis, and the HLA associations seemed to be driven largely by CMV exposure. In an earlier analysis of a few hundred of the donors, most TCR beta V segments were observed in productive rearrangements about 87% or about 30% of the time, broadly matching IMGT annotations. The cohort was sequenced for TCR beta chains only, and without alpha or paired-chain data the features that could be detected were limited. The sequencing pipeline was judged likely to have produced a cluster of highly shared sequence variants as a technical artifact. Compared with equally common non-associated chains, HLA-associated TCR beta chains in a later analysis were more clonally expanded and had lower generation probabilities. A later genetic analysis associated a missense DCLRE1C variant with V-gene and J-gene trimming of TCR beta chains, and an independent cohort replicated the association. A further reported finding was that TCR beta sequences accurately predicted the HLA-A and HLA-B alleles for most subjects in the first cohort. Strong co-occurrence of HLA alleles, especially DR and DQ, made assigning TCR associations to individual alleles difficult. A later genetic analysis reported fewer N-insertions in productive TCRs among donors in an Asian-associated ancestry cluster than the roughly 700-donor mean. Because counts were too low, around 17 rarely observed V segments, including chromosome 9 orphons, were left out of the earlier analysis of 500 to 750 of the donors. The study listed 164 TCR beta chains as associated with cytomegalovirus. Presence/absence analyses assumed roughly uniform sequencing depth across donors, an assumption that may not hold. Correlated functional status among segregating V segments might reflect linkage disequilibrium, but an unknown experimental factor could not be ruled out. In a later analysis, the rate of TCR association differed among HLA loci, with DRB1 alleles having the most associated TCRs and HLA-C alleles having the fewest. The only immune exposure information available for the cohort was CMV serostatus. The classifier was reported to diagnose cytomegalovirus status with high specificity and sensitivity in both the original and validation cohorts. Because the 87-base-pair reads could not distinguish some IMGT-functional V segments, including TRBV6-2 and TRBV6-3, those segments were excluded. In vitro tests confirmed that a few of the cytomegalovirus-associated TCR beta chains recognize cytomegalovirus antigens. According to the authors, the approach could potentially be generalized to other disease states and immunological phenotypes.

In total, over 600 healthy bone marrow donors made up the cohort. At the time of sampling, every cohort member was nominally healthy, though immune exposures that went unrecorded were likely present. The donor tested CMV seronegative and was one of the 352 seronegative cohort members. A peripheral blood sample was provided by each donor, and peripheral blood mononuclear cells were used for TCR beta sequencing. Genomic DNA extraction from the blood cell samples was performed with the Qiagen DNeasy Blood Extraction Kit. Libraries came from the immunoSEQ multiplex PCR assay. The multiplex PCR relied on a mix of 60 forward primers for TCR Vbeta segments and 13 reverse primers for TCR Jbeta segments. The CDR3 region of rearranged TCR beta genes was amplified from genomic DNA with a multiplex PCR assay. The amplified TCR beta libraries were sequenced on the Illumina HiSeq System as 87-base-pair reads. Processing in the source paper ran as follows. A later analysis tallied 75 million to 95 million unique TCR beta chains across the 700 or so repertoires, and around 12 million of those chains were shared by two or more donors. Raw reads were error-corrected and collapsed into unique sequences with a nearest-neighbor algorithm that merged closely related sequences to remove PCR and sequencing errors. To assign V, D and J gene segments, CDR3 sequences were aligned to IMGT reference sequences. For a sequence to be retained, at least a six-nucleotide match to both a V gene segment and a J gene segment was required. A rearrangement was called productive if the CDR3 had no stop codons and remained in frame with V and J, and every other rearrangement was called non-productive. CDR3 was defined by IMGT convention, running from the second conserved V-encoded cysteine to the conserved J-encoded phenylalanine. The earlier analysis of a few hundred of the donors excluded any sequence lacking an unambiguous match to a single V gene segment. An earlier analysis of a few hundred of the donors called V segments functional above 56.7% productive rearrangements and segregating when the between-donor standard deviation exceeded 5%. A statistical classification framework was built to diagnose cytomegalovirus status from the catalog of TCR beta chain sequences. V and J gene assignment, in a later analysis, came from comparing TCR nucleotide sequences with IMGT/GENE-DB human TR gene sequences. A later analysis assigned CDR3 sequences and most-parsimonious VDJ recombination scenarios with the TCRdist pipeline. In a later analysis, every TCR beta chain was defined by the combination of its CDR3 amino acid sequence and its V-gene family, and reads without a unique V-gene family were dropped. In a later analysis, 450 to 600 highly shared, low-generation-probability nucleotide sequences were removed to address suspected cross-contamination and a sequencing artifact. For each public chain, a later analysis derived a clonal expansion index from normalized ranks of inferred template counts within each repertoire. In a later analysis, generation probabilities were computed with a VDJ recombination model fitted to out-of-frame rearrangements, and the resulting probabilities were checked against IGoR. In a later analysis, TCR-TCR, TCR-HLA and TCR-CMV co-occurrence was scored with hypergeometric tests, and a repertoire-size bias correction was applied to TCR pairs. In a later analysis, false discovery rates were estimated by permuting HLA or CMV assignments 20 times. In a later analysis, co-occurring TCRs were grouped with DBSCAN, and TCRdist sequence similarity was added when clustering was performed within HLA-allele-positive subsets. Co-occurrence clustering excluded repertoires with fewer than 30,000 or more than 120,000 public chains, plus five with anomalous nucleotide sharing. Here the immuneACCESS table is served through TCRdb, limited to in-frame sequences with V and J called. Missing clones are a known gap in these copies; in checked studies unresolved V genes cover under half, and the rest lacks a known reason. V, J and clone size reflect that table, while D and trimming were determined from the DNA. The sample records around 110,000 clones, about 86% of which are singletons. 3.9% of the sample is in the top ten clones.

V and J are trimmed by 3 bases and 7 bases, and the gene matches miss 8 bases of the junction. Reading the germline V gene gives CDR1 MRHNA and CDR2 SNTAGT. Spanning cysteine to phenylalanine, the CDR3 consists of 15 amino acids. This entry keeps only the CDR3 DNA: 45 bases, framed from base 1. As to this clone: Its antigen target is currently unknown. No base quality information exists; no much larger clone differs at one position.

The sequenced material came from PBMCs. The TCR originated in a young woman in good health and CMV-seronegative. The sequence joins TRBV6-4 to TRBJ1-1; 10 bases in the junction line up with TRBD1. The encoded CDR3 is CASSEEGQGWNEAFF. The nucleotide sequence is TGTGCCAGCAGTGAAGAGGGACAGGGGTGGAATGAAGCTTTCTTT.